What follows are 4 T cell receptor beta chains derived from one specimen sequenced in a study of blood T cell repertoires in COVID-19. TCRdb's table, derived via immunoSEQ multiplex PCR, lists solely in-frame clones and lacks some. This sample carries roughly 80,000 clones, approximately 80% of them seen once, and the ten largest clones take approximately 12%. Sequenced material: peripheral blood. These receptor sequences come from a man aged 80 or over with acute or convalescent COVID-19.

This clone was seen once. The germline gene is not matched at one end of the junction; a read error may be the cause. The gene calls are TRBV7-3 and TRBJ2-3; 10 positions match TRBD2. From germline, CDR1 is SGHTA and CDR2 FQGTGA. This CDR3 is built from 18 residues. As DNA, the CDR3 is TGTGCCAGCAGTTTAAGCCCCGGCAGCGGGGGGGCCTCAGATACGCAGTATTTT. Protein: CASSLSPGSGGASDTQYF.

The genes are TRBV11-3 and TRBJ2-5; 7 bases agree with TRBD1. V lost 4 bases and J lost 5; bases outside the gene matches: 4. The germline CDR1 and CDR2 sequences are SGHNT and YENEEA. This CDR3 is built from 13 residues. The CDR3 DNA reads TGTGCCAGCAGCTACATCAGGGGGGAGACCCAGTACTTC. Translation gives CASSYIRGETQYF.

The chain combines TRBV6-5 with TRBJ1-1; D may be TRBD1 (6 bases). This CDR3 region has 16 residues. Germline lookup yields CDR1 MNHEY and CDR2 SVGAGI. The germline V and J ends were trimmed by 2 bases and 4 bases, with 17 bases remaining between them. The CDR3 is CASSYPNGGGGTEAFF. Here the CDR3 DNA reads TGTGCCAGCAGTTACCCGAACGGGGGCGGGGGCACTGAAGCTTTCTTT.

This clone was recorded only once. V and J are TRBV7-2 and TRBJ1-5, with 9 bases fitting TRBD1. CDR3 length equals 16 residues. J was trimmed by 4 bases and V by 1 base; bases with no gene match: 5. CDR1 is SGHTA and CDR2 is FQGNSA in the germline V gene. CDR3 loop: CASSLVADRGNQPQHF. CDR3 nucleotide sequence: TGTGCCAGCAGCTTAGTGGCGGACAGGGGAAATCAGCCCCAGCATTTT.